This TCR beta chain came from a study of post-analysis software for immune sequencing data. The wider study: Courses of disease covered relapsing-remitting, secondary progressive and progressive-relapsing multiple sclerosis. Notes on the study in general: With TRBV5-6, TRBV5-1 and TRBV20-1 included, about 5 TRBV segments were more frequent in patients than in controls. By F measure, strong co-clustering occurred among samples prepared in the same batch.

Points on this clonotype: Its matching antigen is unknown.

This CDR3 spans 13 amino acids. Germline V CDR1 and CDR2: MNHEY, SVGEGT. The V gene end was trimmed by 6 bases and the J gene end by 6 bases; junction bases not matched to a gene: 7. Unique molecular identifiers had been added to the TCR beta cDNA libraries. T cells numbering roughly 1 to 10 million gave rise to around 460,000 cDNA molecules. Via MiXCR, TCRdb re-called the PCR reads, giving one row per CDR3 protein. The sample lists roughly 700,000 distinct CDR3 sequences; around 27% were seen once. The J gene is TRBJ1-1, the V gene TRBV6-2 or TRBV6-3; 7 nucleotides agree with TRBD1. This TCR was sampled from a girl aged 10 to 17 with multiple sclerosis. The sample taken for sequencing was blood. The CDR3: CASRPQGEAEAFF. The DNA of the CDR3 is TGTGCCAGCAGACCCCAGGGGGAGGCTGAAGCTTTCTTT.